These 3 T cell receptor beta chains share one sample of origin, sequenced in a study of cytomegalovirus exposure and HLA in healthy donors. The method was immunoSEQ multiplex PCR; TCRdb's version includes in-frame clones alone and lacks a portion of them. The profile shows roughly 280,000 clones, roughly 85% of them singletons. Material: PBMCs. Receptor source: a young woman in good health and CMV-seronegative.

The genes are TRBV29-1 and TRBJ1-5; TRBD1 agrees at 11 bases. The ends lost 6 bases at V and 6 bases at J; junction bases unmatched: 7. CDR3 length equals 14 residues. The V gene's germline CDR1 is SQVTM and CDR2 ANQGSEA. CDR3 in amino acids: CSVADRGLGQPQHF. The CDR3 DNA follows: TGCAGCGTAGCGGACAGGGGGCTTGGTCAGCCCCAGCATTTT.

The chain recombines TRBV10-1 with TRBJ1-2; D may be TRBD1 (6 bases). V was shortened by 3 bases and J by 4 bases, with 15 bases between the two germline ends. The germline CDR1 and CDR2 sequences are WNHNN and SYGVQD (reference sequence). The CDR3 length is 15 residues. The CDR3 sequence is CASSEYRELSYGYTF. CDR3 DNA: TGCGCCAGCAGTGAATACAGGGAGCTGAGCTATGGCTACACCTTC.

The chain has TRBV2 and TRBJ2-1; 8 nucleotides line up with TRBD1. This CDR3 spans 16 amino acids. Losses at the gene ends were 5 bases for V and 7 bases for J; bases not matched to a gene: 13. The V gene's germline CDR1 is SNHLY and CDR2 FYNNEI. The CDR3, as DNA: TGTGCCAGCAGTCACAACAGGGGGACAGGCCTAAATGAGCAGTTCTTC. Its protein product is CASSHNRGTGLNEQFF.